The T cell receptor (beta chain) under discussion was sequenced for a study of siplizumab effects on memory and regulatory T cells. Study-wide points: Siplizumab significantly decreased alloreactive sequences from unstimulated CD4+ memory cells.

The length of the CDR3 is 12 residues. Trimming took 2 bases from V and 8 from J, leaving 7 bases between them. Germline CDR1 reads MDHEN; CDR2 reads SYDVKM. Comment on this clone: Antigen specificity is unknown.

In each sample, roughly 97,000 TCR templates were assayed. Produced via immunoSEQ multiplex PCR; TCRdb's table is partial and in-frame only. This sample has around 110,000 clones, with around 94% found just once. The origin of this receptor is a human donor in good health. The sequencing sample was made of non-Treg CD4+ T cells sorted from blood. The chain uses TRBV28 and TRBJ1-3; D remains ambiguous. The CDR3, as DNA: TGTGCCAGCAGTTTAAGTGCGGACACCATATATTTT. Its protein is CASSLSADTIYF. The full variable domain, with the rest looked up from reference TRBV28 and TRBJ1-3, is DVKVTQSSRYLVKRTGEKVFLECVQDMDHENMFWYRQDPGLGLRLIYFSYDVKMKEKGDIPEGYSVSREKKERFSLILESASTNQTSMYLCASSLSADTIYFGEGSWLTVV.